Below are 8 T cell receptor beta chains sequenced from a single sample in a study of T cell responses to AZD1222 COVID-19 vaccine. Clones were read by immunoSEQ multiplex PCR, and TCRdb kept only the in-frame ones, dropping some. The sample holds under 170,000 clones; over 75% are singletons and the top ten take 3% to 3.5%. The sample here was peripheral blood, taken 28 days after the second AZD1222 dose. Every receptor here comes from an adult who received the AZD1222 COVID-19 vaccine.

The chain carries TRBV21-1 and TRBJ2-1; the D call in the table, TRBD2, was not verified against the DNA. TRBV21-1 is a known pseudogene. CDR3 length: 16 residues. CDR3 amino acids: CASSGLGREMSNEQFF. CDR3 in DNA: TGTGCCAGCAGCGGCTTAGGCCGGGAGATGAGCAATGAGCAGTTCTTC.

This chain links TRBV6-5 with TRBJ1-2; 9 nucleotides match TRBD1. CDR3 size: 14 residues. Germline CDR1 and CDR2: MNHEY and SVGAGI. V trimming: 5 bases; J trimming: 7 bases; junction bases outside the gene matches: 8. The CDR3 sequence: CASSRDRDFGGYTF. In DNA form, the CDR3 reads TGTGCCAGCAGTCGGGACAGGGATTTTGGTGGCTACACCTTC.

This clone was seen a handful of times. The sample carries other DNA sequences with the same CDR3. V is TRBV5-5 and J is TRBJ1-2; D is unclear. Germline CDR1 is SGHKS and CDR2 is YYEKEE (reference sequence). The CDR3 runs 14 residues. V dropped 0 bases and J dropped 1 base, with 7 bases sitting between them. CDR3 region: CASSLDRLNYGYTF. The CDR3 region has the DNA TGTGCCAGCAGCTTGGACAGACTTAACTATGGCTACACCTTC.

The sample holds one count of this clone. This chain links TRBV5-1 with TRBJ2-1; 8 bases are a match to TRBD1. Per germline, CDR1 SGHRS and CDR2 YFSETQ. The CDR3 is made up of 15 amino acids. Trimming cost V 7 bases and J 0 bases; bases outside gene matches: 6. The CDR3 DNA reads as TGCGCCAGCGCCTTTACAGGGGGCTCCTACAATGAGCAGTTCTTC. Protein: CASAFTGGSYNEQFF.

CDR3 nucleotides: TGCAGCGCATCGGGACAGCAGTTAGCTAACTATGGCTACACCTTC. It yields the protein CSASGQQLANYGYTF. This chain links TRBV29-1 with TRBJ1-2, with TRBD1 matching over 7 bases. The CDR3 spans 15 residues. Germline V CDR1 and CDR2: SQVTM, ANQGSEA. J lost 0 bases, V lost 7 bases, and 11 bases had no gene match.

The chain couples TRBV6-5 to TRBJ2-1, with D hard to call. The CDR3 loop spans 12 amino acids. Germline CDR1 MNHEY, CDR2 SVGAGI. The V end was cut by 6 bases, the J end by 5 bases, with 8 bases between. CDR3: CASRNYNNEQFF. CDR3 coding DNA: TGTGCCAGCAGGAACTACAACAATGAGCAGTTCTTC.

This clone was counted a single time. The V call is TRBV7-9, the J call TRBJ2-2; 10 nucleotides align to TRBD2. The CDR3 has 17 residues. Losses at the gene ends were 2 bases for V and 3 bases for J; bases not matched to a gene: 6. CDR1 and CDR2 (germline): SEHNR, FQNEAQ (reference sequence). The chain's CDR3 is CASSLTRLAGHTGELFF. Written as DNA, the CDR3 is TGTGCCAGCAGCTTAACGAGACTAGCGGGTCACACCGGGGAGCTGTTTTTT.

The V and J genes are TRBV19 and TRBJ2-1; D may correspond to TRBD1 or TRBD2 (5 bases each). Germline lookup yields CDR1 LNHDA and CDR2 SQIVND (reference sequence). The CDR3 has 15 residues. V was cut by 3 bases and J by 0 bases, with 9 bases left in between. In DNA form, the CDR3 reads TGTGCCAGTAGTATTGGGACCAACTCCTACAATGAGCAGTTCTTC. This encodes CASSIGTNSYNEQFF.